These 16 T cell receptor beta chains share one sample of origin, sequenced in a study of T cell responses to AZD1222 COVID-19 vaccine. Repertoires were generated with immunoSEQ multiplex PCR, while TCRdb's copy carries only in-frame clones and drops some. Here the sample spans roughly 120,000 clones, approximately 90% being singletons. The sequenced sample was peripheral blood, obtained on day 0 of AZD1222 vaccination. These TCRs come from an adult in good health.

The rearrangement uses TRBV5-5 and TRBJ1-4; D is ambiguous. The CDR3 totals 15 residues. With 5 bases removed from V and 5 bases from J, the gap between germline ends came to 16 bases. In germline, CDR1 is SGHKS, CDR2 YYEKEE (reference sequence). The CDR3 here is CASSIGEGSNEKLFF. The DNA of the CDR3 is TGTGCCAGCAGTATCGGGGAGGGTAGCAATGAAAAACTGTTTTTT.

This sequence joins TRBV6-6 and TRBJ1-2, with TRBD1 identical over 7 bases. The germline gives CDR1 MNHNY, CDR2 SVGAGI (reference sequence). The CDR3 covers 15 residues. V gave up 5 bases and J gave up 8 bases; unmatched junction bases: 14. The CDR3 loop reads CASSDREGFLGGYTF. The CDR3 bases are TGTGCCAGCAGTGACAGGGAAGGATTTTTGGGGGGCTACACCTTC.

The chain has TRBV19 and TRBJ1-1; no firm D call. V was clipped by 3 bases and J by 0 bases, with 5 bases between them. From germline, CDR1 is LNHDA and CDR2 SQIVND (reference sequence). The CDR3 is 13 amino acids. The CDR3: CASSIRLNTEAFF. CDR3 in DNA: TGTGCCAGTAGTATTAGACTGAACACTGAAGCTTTCTTT. Together with reference TRBV19 and TRBJ1-1, the CDR3 gives the full variable domain: DGGITQSPKYLFRKEGQNVTLSCEQNLNHDAMYWYRQDPGQGLRLIYYSQIVNDFQKGDIAEGYSVSREKKESFPLTVTSAQKNPTAFYLCASSIRLNTEAFFGQGTRLTVV.

V gene TRBV6-1 combines with J gene TRBJ2-7, with a weak D call TRBD2 (5 bases). V lost 1 base and J lost 3, with 19 bases in between. This CDR3 contains 17 residues. Germline V CDR1 and CDR2: MNHNS, SASEGT. The CDR3 spells CASSEESIGSPFYEQYF. In DNA form, the CDR3 reads TGTGCCAGCAGTGAAGAATCGATAGGGAGCCCCTTCTACGAGCAGTACTTC.

The CDR3 coding sequence is TGTGCCAGCAGCACCCCAAAGGGGCAGGACTATAGCAATCAGCCCCAGCATTTT. Amino acids: CASSTPKGQDYSNQPQHF. V usage is TRBV21-1 and J usage is TRBJ1-5. TRBV21-1 represents a pseudogene. The CDR3 spans 18 residues.

The chain has TRBV19 and TRBJ2-2; possibly TRBD1 for D (6 bases). The germline V gene has CDR1 LNHDA and CDR2 SQIVND (reference sequence). Trimming cost V 5 bases and J 5 bases, with 15 bases left between them. The CDR3 spans 15 residues. The CDR3 reads CASSEVTGPTGELFF. The CDR3 DNA reads as TGTGCCAGTAGTGAGGTGACAGGACCTACCGGGGAGCTGTTTTTT.

The chain couples TRBV5-1 to TRBJ1-3, with a weak D call TRBD1 (6 bases). The ends were cut back, 8 bases at V and 0 bases at J, with 12 bases in the middle. Per germline, CDR1 SGHRS and CDR2 YFSETQ. The CDR3 consists of 14 residues. CDR3 nucleotide sequence: TGCGCCAGTAGACCAGGGGACTCTGGAAACACCATATATTTT. This gives the protein CASRPGDSGNTIYF.

The genes are TRBV7-9 and TRBJ1-2; TRBD1 matches 7 bases. The ends lost 4 bases at V and 8 bases at J; junction bases unmatched: 4. Germline CDR1 reads SEHNR; CDR2 reads FQNEAQ (reference sequence). The CDR3 length is 12 residues. CDR3: CASSYGDSGYTF. DNA for the CDR3: TGTGCCAGCAGCTATGGGGACAGCGGCTACACCTTC.

The chain employs TRBV30 and TRBJ1-3, with D unclear. V lost 2 bases and J 1 base, leaving 6 bases between the germline ends. This CDR3 has 13 residues. Germline V gives CDR1 GTSNPN, CDR2 SVGIG (reference sequence). CDR3 loop: CAWSKESGNTIYF. CDR3 in DNA: TGTGCCTGGAGTAAGGAATCTGGAAACACCATATATTTT.

In its sample, this clone was seen a few times. The chain combines TRBV30 with TRBJ1-2; D not resolved. Looked up from germline, CDR1 is GTSNPN and CDR2 is SVGIG (reference sequence). Trimming removed 3 bases at V and 0 bases at J, with 11 bases between. The CDR3 consists of 14 residues. CDR3 nucleotides: TGTGCCTGGAGAACCCGGCAGGCTAACTATGGCTACACCTTC. Protein sequence: CAWRTRQANYGYTF.

This chain uses TRBV10-3 with TRBJ1-3, with D hard to call. The V end was cut by 4 bases, the J end by 4 bases, with 5 bases between. CDR3 length: 12 amino acids. Germline CDR1 ENHRY, CDR2 SYGVKD. DNA for the CDR3: TGTGCCATCAGTGCAGAGGGAAACACCATATATTTT. This codes for CAISAEGNTIYF.

The J gene is TRBJ2-5, the V gene TRBV6-5, with D perhaps being TRBD1 or TRBD2 (5 bases each). This CDR3 is built from 15 residues. V was clipped by 6 bases and J by 5 bases, with 19 bases between them. The germline V gene encodes CDR1 MNHEY and CDR2 SVGAGI. The CDR3 reads CASRRFGGNFETQYF. Written as DNA, the CDR3 is TGTGCCAGCAGGCGCTTTGGGGGAAATTTTGAGACCCAGTACTTC.

This chain joins TRBV5-4 and TRBJ2-1; perhaps TRBD1 as D (5 bases). CDR3 length equals 15 residues. CDR1 SGHNT and CDR2 YYREEE come from the germline V gene (reference sequence). Trimming took 4 bases from V and 9 from J, leaving 20 bases between them. The CDR3 loop is CASSEDQGLGAEQFF. The CDR3 nucleotides read TGTGCCAGCAGCGAGGACCAGGGCCTTGGGGCTGAGCAGTTCTTC. The full variable domain, its missing parts supplied by reference TRBV5-4 and TRBJ2-1, is ETGVTQSPTHLIKTRGQQVTLRCSSQSGHNTVSWYQQALGQGPQFIFQYYREEENGRGNFPPRFSGLQFPNYSSELNVNALELDDSALYLCASSEDQGLGAEQFFGPGTRLTVL.

The V and J genes are TRBV29-1 and TRBJ2-3; 7 bases agree with TRBD2. The CDR3 runs 14 residues. The germline CDR1 and CDR2 sequences are SQVTM and ANQGSEA. V was clipped by 6 bases and J by 3 bases; unmatched bases: 9. The CDR3 nucleotides are TGCAGCGTCGACCGCGGGGGTAGGACAGATACGCAGTATTTT. This codes for CSVDRGGRTDTQYF.

The CDR3 nucleotides read TGTGCCAGCAGCTTGTTCAGAGGGGTGGTTGAGACCCAGTACTTC. Translation gives CASSLFRGVVETQYF. The rearrangement joins TRBV11-2 to TRBJ2-5; D is perhaps TRBD1 or TRBD2 (5 bases each). The length of the CDR3 is 15 residues. V was pared by 3 bases and J by 5 bases, with 16 bases between. Per germline, CDR1 SGHAT and CDR2 FQNNGV.

The V call is TRBV29-1, the J call TRBJ1-2; D may be TRBD1 (6 bases). The V and J ends lost 7 bases and 6 bases respectively, with 15 bases between them. CDR1 and CDR2 (germline): SQVTM, ANQGSEA. This CDR3 region has 12 residues. The CDR3 protein is CSGRQVGHGYTF. For the CDR3, the DNA is TGCAGCGGAAGACAGGTGGGACATGGCTACACCTTC.